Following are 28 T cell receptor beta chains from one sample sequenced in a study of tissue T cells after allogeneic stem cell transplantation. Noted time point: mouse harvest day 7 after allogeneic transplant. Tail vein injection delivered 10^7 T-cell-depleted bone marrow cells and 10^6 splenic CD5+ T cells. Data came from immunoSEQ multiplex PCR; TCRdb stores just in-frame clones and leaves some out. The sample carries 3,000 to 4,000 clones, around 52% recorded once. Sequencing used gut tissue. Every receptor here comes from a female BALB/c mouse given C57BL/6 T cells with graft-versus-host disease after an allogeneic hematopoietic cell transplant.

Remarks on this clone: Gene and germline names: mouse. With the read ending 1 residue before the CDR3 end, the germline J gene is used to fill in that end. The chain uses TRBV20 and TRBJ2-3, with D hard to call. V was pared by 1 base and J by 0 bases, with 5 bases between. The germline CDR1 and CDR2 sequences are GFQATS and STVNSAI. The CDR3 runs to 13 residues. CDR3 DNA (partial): TGTGGTGCTAGGGGACAAAGTGCAGAAACGCTGTAT. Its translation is CGARGQSAETLY. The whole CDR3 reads CGARGQSAETLYF.

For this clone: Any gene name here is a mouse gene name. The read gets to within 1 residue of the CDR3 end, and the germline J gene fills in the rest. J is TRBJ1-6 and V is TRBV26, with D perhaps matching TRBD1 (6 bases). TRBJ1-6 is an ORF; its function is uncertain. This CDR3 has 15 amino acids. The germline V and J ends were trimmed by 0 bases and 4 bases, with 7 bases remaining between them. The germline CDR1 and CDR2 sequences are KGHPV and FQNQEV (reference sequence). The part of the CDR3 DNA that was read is TGTGCCAGCAGTCTGTCGGGACAATATAATTCGCCCCTCTAC. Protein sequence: CASSLSGQYNSPLY. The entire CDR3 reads CASSLSGQYNSPLYF.

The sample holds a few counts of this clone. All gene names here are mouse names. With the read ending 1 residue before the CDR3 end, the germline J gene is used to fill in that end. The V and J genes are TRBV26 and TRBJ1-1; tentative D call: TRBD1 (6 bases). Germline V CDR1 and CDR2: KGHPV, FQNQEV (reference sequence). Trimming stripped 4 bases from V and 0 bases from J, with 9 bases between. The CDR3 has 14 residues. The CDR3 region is CASSRRGENTEVFF. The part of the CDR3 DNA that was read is TGTGCCAGCAGTCGCAGGGGAGAGAACACAGAAGTCTTC. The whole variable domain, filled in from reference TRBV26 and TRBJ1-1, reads NSKVIQTPRYLVKGQGQKAKMRCIPEKGHPVVFWYQQNKNNEFKFLINFQNQEVLQQIDMTEKRFSAECPSNSPCSLEIQSSEAGDSALYLCASSRRGENTEVFFGKGTRLTVV.

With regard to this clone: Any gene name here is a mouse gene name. CDR3 DNA (partial): TGTGCTAGCAGTTCACAGGATAACCAAGACACCCAGTAC. Translation gives CASSSQDNQDTQY. The complete CDR3 protein is CASSSQDNQDTQYF. This sequence joins TRBV29 and TRBJ2-5; perhaps TRBD1 as D (5 bases). The read gets to within 1 residue of the CDR3 end, and the germline J gene fills in the rest. The CDR3 has 14 amino acids. Germline CDR1 MSHET, CDR2 SYDVDS. V gave up 4 bases and J gave up 0 bases, with 8 bases separating them.

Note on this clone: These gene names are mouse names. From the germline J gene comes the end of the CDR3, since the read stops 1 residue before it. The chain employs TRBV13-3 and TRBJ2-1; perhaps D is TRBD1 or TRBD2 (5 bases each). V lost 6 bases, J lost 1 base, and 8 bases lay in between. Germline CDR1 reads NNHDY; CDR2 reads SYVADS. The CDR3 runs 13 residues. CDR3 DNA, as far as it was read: TGTGCCAGCAACCGGGACAACTATGCTGAGCAGTTC. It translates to CASNRDNYAEQF. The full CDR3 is CASNRDNYAEQFF.

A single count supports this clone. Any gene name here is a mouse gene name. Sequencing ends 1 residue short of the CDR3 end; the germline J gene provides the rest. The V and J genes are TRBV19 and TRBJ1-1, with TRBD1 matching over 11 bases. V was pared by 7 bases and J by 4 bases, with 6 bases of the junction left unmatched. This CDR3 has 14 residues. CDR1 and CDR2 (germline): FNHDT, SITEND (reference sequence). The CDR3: CASQDRGRGTEVFF. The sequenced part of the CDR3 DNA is TGTGCCAGCCAGGACAGGGGGCGAGGCACAGAAGTCTTC.

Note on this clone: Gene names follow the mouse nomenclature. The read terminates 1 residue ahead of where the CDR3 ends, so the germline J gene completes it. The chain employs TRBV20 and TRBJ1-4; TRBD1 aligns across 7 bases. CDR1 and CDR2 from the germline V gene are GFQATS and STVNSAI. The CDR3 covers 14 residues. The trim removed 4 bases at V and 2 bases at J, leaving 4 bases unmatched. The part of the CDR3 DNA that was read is TGTGGTGCTAAGACAGGGATCTCCAACGAAAGATTATTT. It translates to CGAKTGISNERLF. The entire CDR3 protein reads CGAKTGISNERLFF.

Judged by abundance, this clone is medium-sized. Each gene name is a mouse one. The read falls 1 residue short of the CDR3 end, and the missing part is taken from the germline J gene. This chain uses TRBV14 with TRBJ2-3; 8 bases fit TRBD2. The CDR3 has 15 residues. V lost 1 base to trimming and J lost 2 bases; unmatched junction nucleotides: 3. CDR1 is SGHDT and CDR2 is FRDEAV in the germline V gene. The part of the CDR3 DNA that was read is TGTGCCAGCAGTTTCCCGGGGGGGCTTGCAGAAACGCTGTAT. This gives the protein CASSFPGGLAETLY. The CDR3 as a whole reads CASSFPGGLAETLYF.

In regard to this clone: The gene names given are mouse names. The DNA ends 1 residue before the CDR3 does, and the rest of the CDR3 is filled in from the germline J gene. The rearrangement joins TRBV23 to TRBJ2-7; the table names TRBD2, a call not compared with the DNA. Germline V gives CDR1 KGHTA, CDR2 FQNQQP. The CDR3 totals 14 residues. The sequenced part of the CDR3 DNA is TGCTCCAGCAGTCGACTGGGGGGGGACTATGAACAGTAC. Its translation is CSSSRLGGDYEQY. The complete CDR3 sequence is CSSSRLGGDYEQYF.

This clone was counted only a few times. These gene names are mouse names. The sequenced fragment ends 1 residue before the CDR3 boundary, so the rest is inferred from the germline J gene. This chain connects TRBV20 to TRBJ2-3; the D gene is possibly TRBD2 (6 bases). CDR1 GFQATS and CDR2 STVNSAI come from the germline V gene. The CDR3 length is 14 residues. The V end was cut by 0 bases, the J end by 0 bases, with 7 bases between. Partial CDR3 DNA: TGTGGTGCTAGGGACTGGGGTAGTGCAGAAACGCTGTAT. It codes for CGARDWGSAETLY. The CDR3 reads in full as CGARDWGSAETLYF. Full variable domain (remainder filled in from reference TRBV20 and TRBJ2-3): GALVYQYPRRTICKSGTSMRMECQAVGFQATSVAWYRQSPQKTFELIALSTVNSAIKYEQNFTQEKFPISHPNLSFSSMTVLNAYLEDRGLYLCGARDWGSAETLYFGSGTRLTVL.

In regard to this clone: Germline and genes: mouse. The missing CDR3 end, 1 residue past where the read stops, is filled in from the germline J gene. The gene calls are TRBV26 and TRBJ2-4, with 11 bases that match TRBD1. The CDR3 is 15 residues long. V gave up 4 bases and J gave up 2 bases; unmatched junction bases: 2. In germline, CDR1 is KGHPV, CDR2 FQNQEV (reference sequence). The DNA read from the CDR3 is TGTGCCAGCAGTCCGGACAGGGGGCCTCAAAACACCTTGTAC. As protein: CASSPDRGPQNTLY. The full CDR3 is CASSPDRGPQNTLYF.

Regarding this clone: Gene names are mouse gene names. The CDR3 sequence is CASSRLGANQDTQYF. CDR3 DNA, as far as it was read: TGTGCCAGCTCGCGACTGGGGGCTAACCAAGACACCCAGTAC. The chain couples TRBV12-2 to TRBJ2-5; 9 nucleotides align to TRBD2. Coverage ceases 1 residue before the CDR3 finishes, and the germline J gene fills in the end. The CDR3 extends over 15 amino acids. Unmatched junction bases numbered 4, after V lost 4 bases and J lost 0 bases. Per the germline V gene, CDR1 is SGHLS and CDR2 is HYDKME.

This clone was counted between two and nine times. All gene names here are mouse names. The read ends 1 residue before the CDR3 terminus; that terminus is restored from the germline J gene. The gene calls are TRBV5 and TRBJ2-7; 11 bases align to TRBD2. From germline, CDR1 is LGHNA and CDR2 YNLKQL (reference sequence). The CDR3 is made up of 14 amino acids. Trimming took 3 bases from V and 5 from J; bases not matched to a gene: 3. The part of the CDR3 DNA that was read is TGTGCCAGCAGCCACCCGGGACTGGGGGATGAACAGTAC. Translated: CASSHPGLGDEQY. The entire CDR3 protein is CASSHPGLGDEQYF.

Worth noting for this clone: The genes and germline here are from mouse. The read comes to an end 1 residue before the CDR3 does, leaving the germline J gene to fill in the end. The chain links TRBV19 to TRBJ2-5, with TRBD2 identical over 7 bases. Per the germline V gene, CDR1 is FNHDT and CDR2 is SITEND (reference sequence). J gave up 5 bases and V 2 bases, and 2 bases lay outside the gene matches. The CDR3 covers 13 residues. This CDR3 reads CASSMAGGDTQYF. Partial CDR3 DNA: TGTGCCAGCAGTATGGCTGGGGGAGACACCCAGTAC.

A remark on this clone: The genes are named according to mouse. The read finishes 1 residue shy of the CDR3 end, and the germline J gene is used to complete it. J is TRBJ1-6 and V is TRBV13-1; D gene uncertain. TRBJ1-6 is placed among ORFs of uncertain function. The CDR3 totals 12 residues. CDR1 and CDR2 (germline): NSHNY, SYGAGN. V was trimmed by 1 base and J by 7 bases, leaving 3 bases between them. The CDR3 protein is CASSDWNSPLYF. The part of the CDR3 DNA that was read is TGTGCCAGCAGTGATTGGAATTCGCCCCTCTAC.

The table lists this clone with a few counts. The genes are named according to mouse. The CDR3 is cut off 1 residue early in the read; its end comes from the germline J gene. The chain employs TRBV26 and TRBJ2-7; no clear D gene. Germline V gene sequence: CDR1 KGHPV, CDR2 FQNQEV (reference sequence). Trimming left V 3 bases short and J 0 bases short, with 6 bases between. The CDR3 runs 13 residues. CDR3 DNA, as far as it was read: TGTGCCAGCAGTCTTTCATACTCCTATGAACAGTAC. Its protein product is CASSLSYSYEQY. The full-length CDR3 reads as CASSLSYSYEQYF.

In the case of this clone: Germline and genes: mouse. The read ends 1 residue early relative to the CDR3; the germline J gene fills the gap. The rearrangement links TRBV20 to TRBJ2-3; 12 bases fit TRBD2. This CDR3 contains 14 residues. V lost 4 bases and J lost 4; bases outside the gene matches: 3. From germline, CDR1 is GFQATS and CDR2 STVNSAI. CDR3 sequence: CGATDWGGSETLYF. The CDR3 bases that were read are TGTGGTGCTACCGACTGGGGGGGCTCAGAAACGCTGTAT.

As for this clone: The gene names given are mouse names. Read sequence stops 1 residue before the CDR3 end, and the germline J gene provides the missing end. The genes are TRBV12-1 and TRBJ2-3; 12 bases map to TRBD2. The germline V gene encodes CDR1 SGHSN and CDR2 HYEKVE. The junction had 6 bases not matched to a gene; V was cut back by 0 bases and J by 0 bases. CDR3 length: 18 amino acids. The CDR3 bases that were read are TGTGCCAGCTCTCTCGAGGACTGGGGGGGGTCTAGTGCAGAAACGCTGTAT. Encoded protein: CASSLEDWGGSSAETLY. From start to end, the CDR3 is CASSLEDWGGSSAETLYF.

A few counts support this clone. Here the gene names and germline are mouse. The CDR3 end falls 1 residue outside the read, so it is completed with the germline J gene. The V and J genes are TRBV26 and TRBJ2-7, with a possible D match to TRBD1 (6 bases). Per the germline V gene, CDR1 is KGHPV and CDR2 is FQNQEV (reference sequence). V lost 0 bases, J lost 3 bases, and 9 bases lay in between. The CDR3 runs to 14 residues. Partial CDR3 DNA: TGTGCCAGCAGTCTGTCGTGGGACAACTATGAACAGTAC. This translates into CASSLSWDNYEQY. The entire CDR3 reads CASSLSWDNYEQYF.

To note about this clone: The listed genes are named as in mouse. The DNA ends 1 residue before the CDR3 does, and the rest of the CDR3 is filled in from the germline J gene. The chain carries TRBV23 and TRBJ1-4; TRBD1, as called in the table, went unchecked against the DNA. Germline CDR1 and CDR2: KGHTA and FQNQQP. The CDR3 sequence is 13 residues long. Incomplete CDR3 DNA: TGCTCCAGCAGGGGACAGTCCAACGAAAGATTATTT. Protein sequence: CSSRGQSNERLF. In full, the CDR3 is CSSRGQSNERLFF. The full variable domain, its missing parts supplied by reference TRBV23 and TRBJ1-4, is DAAVTQKPRYLIKMKGQEAEMKCIPEKGHTAVFWYQQKQSKELKFLIYFQNQQPLDQIDMVKERFSAVCPSSSLCSLGIRTCEAEDSALYLCSSRGQSNERLFFGHGTKLSVL.

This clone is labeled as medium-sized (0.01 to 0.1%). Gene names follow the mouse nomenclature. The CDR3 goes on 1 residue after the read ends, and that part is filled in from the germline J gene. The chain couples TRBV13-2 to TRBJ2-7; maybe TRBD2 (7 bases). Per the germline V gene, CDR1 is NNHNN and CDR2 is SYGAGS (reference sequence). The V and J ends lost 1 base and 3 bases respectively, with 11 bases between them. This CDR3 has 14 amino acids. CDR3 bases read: TGTGCCAGCGGTGATCTGGGGGCGAGCTATGAACAGTAC. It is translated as CASGDLGASYEQY. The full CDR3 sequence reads CASGDLGASYEQYF.

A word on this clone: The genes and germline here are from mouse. This CDR3 reads CASSPPSNNQAPLF. The part of the CDR3 DNA that was read is TGTGCCAGCAGTCCACCATCTAACAACCAGGCTCCGCTT. V is TRBV26 and J is TRBJ1-5; no clear D. The CDR3 goes on 1 residue after the read ends, and that part is filled in from the germline J gene. Germline V gene sequence: CDR1 KGHPV, CDR2 FQNQEV (reference sequence). The CDR3 extends over 14 amino acids. V was cut by 4 bases and J by 0 bases, with 7 bases left in between.

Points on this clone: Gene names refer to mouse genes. The part of the CDR3 DNA that was read is TGTGGTGCTAGGGATCCGGGGATGAGTCAAAACACCTTGTAC. Encoded protein: CGARDPGMSQNTLY. The CDR3 reads in full as CGARDPGMSQNTLYF. The chain has TRBV20 and TRBJ2-4; D gene uncertain. The read falls 1 residue short of the CDR3 end, and the missing part is taken from the germline J gene. There are 15 residues in the CDR3. The germline V and J ends were trimmed by 0 bases and 0 bases, with 10 bases remaining between them. Germline V gene lookup returns CDR1 GFQATS and CDR2 STVNSAI.

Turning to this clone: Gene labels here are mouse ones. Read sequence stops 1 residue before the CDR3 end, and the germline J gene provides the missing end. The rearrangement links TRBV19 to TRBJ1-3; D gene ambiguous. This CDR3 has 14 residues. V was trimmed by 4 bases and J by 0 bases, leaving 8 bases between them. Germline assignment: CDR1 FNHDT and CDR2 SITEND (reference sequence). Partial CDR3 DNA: TGTGCCAGCAGTTTGACTGTTTCTGGAAATACGCTCTAT. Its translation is CASSLTVSGNTLY. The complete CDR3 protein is CASSLTVSGNTLYF.

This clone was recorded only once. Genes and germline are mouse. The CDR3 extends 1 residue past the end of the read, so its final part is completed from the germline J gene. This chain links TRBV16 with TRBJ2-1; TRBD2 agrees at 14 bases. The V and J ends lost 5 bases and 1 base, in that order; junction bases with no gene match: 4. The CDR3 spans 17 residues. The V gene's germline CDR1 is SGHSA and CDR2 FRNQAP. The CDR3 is CASSPGLGGRNYAEQFF. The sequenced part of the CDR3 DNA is TGTGCAAGCAGCCCGGGACTGGGGGGGCGCAACTATGCTGAGCAGTTC.

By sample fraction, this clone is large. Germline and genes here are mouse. CDR3 region: CASSNPGQNYAEQFF. CDR3 bases read: TGTGCCAGCAGTAACCCGGGACAGAACTATGCTGAGCAGTTC. The chain uses TRBV19 and TRBJ2-1; TRBD1 matches 7 bases. Read sequence stops 1 residue before the CDR3 end, and the germline J gene provides the missing end. With V trimmed by 3 bases and J by 1 base, 4 bases remained unmatched. The CDR3 has 15 amino acids. The V gene's germline CDR1 is FNHDT and CDR2 SITEND (reference sequence).

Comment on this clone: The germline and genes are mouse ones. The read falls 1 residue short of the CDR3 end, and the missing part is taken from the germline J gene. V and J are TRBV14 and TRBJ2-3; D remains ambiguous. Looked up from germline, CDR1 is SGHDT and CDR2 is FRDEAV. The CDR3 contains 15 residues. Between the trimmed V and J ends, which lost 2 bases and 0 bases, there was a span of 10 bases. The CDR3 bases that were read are TGTGCCAGCAGTTTGAAAGGGCGGAGTGCAGAAACGCTGTAT. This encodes CASSLKGRSAETLY. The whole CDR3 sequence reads CASSLKGRSAETLYF. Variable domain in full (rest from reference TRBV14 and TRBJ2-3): EAGVTQSPRYAVLQEGQAVSFWCDPISGHDTLYWYQQPRDQGPQLLVYFRDEAVIDNSQLPSDRFSAVRPKGTNSTLKIQSAKQGDTATYLCASSLKGRSAETLYFGSGTRLTVL.

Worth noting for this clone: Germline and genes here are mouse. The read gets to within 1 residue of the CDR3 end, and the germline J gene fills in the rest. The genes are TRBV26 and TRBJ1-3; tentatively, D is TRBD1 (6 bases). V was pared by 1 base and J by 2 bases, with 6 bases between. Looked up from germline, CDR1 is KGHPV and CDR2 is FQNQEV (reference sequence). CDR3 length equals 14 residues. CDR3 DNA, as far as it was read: TGTGCCAGCAGTCTGTACAGGGCTGGAAATACGCTCTAT. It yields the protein CASSLYRAGNTLY. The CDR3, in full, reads CASSLYRAGNTLYF.